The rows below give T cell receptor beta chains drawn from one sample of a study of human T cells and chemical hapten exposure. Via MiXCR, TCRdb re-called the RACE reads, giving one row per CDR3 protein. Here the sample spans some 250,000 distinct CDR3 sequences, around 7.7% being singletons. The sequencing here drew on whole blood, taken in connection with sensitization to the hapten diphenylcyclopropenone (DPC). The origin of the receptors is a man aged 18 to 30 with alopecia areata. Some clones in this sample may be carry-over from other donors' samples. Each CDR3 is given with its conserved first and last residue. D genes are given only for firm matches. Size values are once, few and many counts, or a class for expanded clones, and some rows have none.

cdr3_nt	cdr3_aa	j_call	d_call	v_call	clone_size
TGTGCCAGCAGTTCCAGCTACCGGTCCTCCTACGAGCAGTACTTC	CASSSSYRSSYEQYF	TRBJ2-7	.	TRBV28	many
TGTGCCAGCAGCTTAGTGGTTTCGTTGATCACAGATACGCAGTATTTT	CASSLVVSLITDTQYF	TRBJ2-3	.	TRBV7-2	few
TGCAGTGCTCTCCCCTATTTCGGGAGAAGCACAGATACGCAGTATTTT	CSALPYFGRSTDTQYF	TRBJ2-3	.	TRBV20-1	.
TGTGCTAGTGGCACTGGGGCTTCAGATACGCAGTATTTT	CASGTGASDTQYF	TRBJ2-3	.	TRBV12-5	many
TGCGCCAGCAGCCTCCTCGGAAAGACAGATACGCAGTATTTT	CASSLLGKTDTQYF	TRBJ2-3	.	TRBV5-1	few
TGTGCCAGCAGTTACCGGACAGGGGGCGCAGGCGGGGAGCTGTTTTTT	CASSYRTGGAGGELFF	TRBJ2-2	TRBD1	TRBV6-5	many
TGTGCCAGCAGCCCTCAGGAGTACGGGGCCAACGTCCTGACTTTC	CASSPQEYGANVLTF	TRBJ2-6	.	TRBV9	.
TGTGCCAGCAGCCTTAACGGACAGGGCTATGAAAAACTGTTTTTT	CASSLNGQGYEKLFF	TRBJ1-4	TRBD1	TRBV2	.
TGCGCCAGCAGCCAAGAATGGGTATCCAATTCACCCCTCCACTTT	CASSQEWVSNSPLHF	TRBJ1-6	.	TRBV4-3	many
TGTGCCAGCAGAGACCTGACAGGGACAGTAAACACCATATATTTT	CASRDLTGTVNTIYF	TRBJ1-3	TRBD1	TRBV2	few
TGTGCCAGCAGCGGGACAGGGGCCGAAGGCGAGCAGTACTTC	CASSGTGAEGEQYF	TRBJ2-7	TRBD1	TRBV6-2/TRBV6-3	many
TGCGCCAGCAGCCAAGACTATGCGGAAGGCAGCTATGGCTACACCTTC	CASSQDYAEGSYGYTF	TRBJ1-2	.	TRBV4-3	few
TGTGCCAGCAGCTTAACTGGGTTCCCGAACACTGAAGCTTTCTTT	CASSLTGFPNTEAFF	TRBJ1-1	.	TRBV7-9	.
TGTGCCATCAGTGTATCAGGGAGAGACGGGGAGCTGTTTTTT	CAISVSGRDGELFF	TRBJ2-2	.	TRBV10-3	few
TGTGCCAGCAGCTTAGTTATCGGCAGGGACACAGATACGCAGTATTTT	CASSLVIGRDTDTQYF	TRBJ2-3	.	TRBV11-2	.
TGTGCCAGCAGCTTGTCGGGGCAGGCCAAAAACATTCAGTACTTC	CASSLSGQAKNIQYF	TRBJ2-4	.	TRBV5-5	.
TGTGCCAGCAGCTTAGCTTTCAGAGGGAATAACTATGGCTACACCTTC	CASSLAFRGNNYGYTF	TRBJ1-2	.	TRBV7-2	.
TGCGCCAGCAGCCAAGAGGTTTTAATGAACACTGAAGCTTTCTTT	CASSQEVLMNTEAFF	TRBJ1-1	.	TRBV4-3	many
TGTGCCAGTACCATTAAAGCCATGTTCTTC	CASTIKAMFF	TRBJ2-1	.	TRBV27	.
TGTGCCAGCAGCTTATTCGGGGTGGGCAATGAGCAGTTCTTC	CASSLFGVGNEQFF	TRBJ2-1	.	TRBV7-2	few
TGTGCCAGCAGCTCGCGGACTAGCGCAGAGACCCAGTACTTC	CASSSRTSAETQYF	TRBJ2-5	TRBD2	TRBV7-2	.
TGTGCCAGCAGTTTATACCAGGGGCTGGAGACCCAGTACTTC	CASSLYQGLETQYF	TRBJ2-5	.	TRBV12-3/TRBV12-4	.
TGTGCCAGCAGCCCACTAGCGGGGGCCGGTGGAGAGCAGTTCTTC	CASSPLAGAGGEQFF	TRBJ2-1	TRBD2	TRBV7-2	many
TGCAGTGCTAGTCACCCATCAGGACTAGCGGAATACTCCTACAATGAGCAGTTCTTC	CSASHPSGLAEYSYNEQFF	TRBJ2-1	TRBD2	TRBV20-1	.
TGCGCCAGCAGCTTGGTACAGGGCGATGAAGCTTTCTTT	CASSLVQGDEAFF	TRBJ1-1	.	TRBV5-1	.
TGCAGTGCTCTTATCGAGAGCTCCTACAATGAGCAGTTCTTC	CSALIESSYNEQFF	TRBJ2-1	.	TRBV20-1	many
TGTGCCAGCAGTCACGGGACAGCTTCCTTTAACTATGGCTACACCTTC	CASSHGTASFNYGYTF	TRBJ1-2	TRBD1	TRBV6-2/TRBV6-3	.
TGTGCCAGCACGAGAAACCGAATGACCTCAACAAACAATGAGCAGTTCTTC	CASTRNRMTSTNNEQFF	TRBJ2-1	.	TRBV3-1	.
TGTTTGGTCTATGGCTACACCTTC	CLVYGYTF	TRBJ1-2	.	TRBV20-1	.
TGTGCCAGCAGCCGAATTCCCCCAGGGCGTCAGTTCTTC	CASSRIPPGRQFF	TRBJ2-1	.	TRBV3-1	few
TGTGCCAGCAGTAACCAGGACAGGGCAACTCAGCCCCAGCATTTT	CASSNQDRATQPQHF	TRBJ1-5	TRBD1	TRBV12-3/TRBV12-4	few
TGTGCCAGCAGTCCGTTAATGGGGGAAAAACTGTTTTTT	CASSPLMGEKLFF	TRBJ1-4	.	TRBV6-5	few
TGCAGTGCTAGATCGGAATACAGGTTTAGCAATCAGCCCCAGCATTTT	CSARSEYRFSNQPQHF	TRBJ1-5	.	TRBV20-1	few
TGCAGTGCTAGAGATGCAGGGGGCTCCTACGAGCAGTACTTC	CSARDAGGSYEQYF	TRBJ2-7	TRBD1	TRBV20-1	.
TGTGCCAGCAGCTTGGTGACTAGCGGGGGCACCGGGGAGCTGTTTTTT	CASSLVTSGGTGELFF	TRBJ2-2	TRBD2	TRBV5-5	few
TGCAGCGTTGTTCCGAACGTCGGCACAGATACGCAGTATTTT	CSVVPNVGTDTQYF	TRBJ2-3	.	TRBV29-1	many
TGTGCCAGCAGTTTTAGTAGTAAAACAGATACGCAGTATTTT	CASSFSSKTDTQYF	TRBJ2-3	.	TRBV12-3/TRBV12-4	many
TGTGCCATACGGGGGGTCTATGGCTACACCTTC	CAIRGVYGYTF	TRBJ1-2	.	TRBV10-3	.
TGTGCCAGCAGCAAACAAGCGGGGGGTGGTTCCTACAATGAGCAGTTCTTC	CASSKQAGGGSYNEQFF	TRBJ2-1	TRBD2	TRBV7-9	.
TGTGCCAGCAGTACCGGACAGGGTACCTATGGCTACACCTTC	CASSTGQGTYGYTF	TRBJ1-2	TRBD1	TRBV12-3/TRBV12-4	many
TGTGCCAGCAGTCAACCAAGCGGCAGGGAGGCCGGGGAGCTGTTTTTT	CASSQPSGREAGELFF	TRBJ2-2	.	TRBV6-4	.
TGTGCCAGCAGACCCGACCGGGACTTGAACACCGGGGAGCTGTTTTTT	CASRPDRDLNTGELFF	TRBJ2-2	.	TRBV6-2/TRBV6-3	few
TGTGCCAGCAGCTTAGGCGAATGGCAGGGGGCAAACACTGAAGCTTTCTTT	CASSLGEWQGANTEAFF	TRBJ1-1	TRBD1	TRBV7-9	many
TGTGCCAGCAGGCCGGGACAGATCATCGCTGAAGCTTTCTTT	CASRPGQIIAEAFF	TRBJ1-1	TRBD1	TRBV6-6	.
TGTGCCAGCAGTTTAGTCTGGGACACCCATACCCAAGAGACCCAGTACTTC	CASSLVWDTHTQETQYF	TRBJ2-5	.	TRBV28	few
TGTGCCAGCAGTTCAGGAACTGGAAACACCATATATTTT	CASSSGTGNTIYF	TRBJ1-3	.	TRBV12-3/TRBV12-4	many
TGTGCCAGCAGCCACCCAGGGGCCAACGTCCTGACTTTC	CASSHPGANVLTF	TRBJ2-6	.	TRBV3-1	few
TGTGCCAGCAGTTTATGGCCCCCGGACAGGGGCCAAGAGACCCAGTACTTC	CASSLWPPDRGQETQYF	TRBJ2-5	TRBD1	TRBV12-3/TRBV12-4	few
TGTGCCAGCAGTTTCGTGAGGGACACTGAAGCTTTCTTT	CASSFVRDTEAFF	TRBJ1-1	.	TRBV6-2/TRBV6-3	.
TGTGCCACCAGCAGTCTACGGACAGGGAACTATGGCTACACCTTC	CATSSLRTGNYGYTF	TRBJ1-2	TRBD1	TRBV15	.
TGCGCCAGCAGCCCCAACCCAACCGGGACAGGGTCATTCACTGAAGCTTTCTTT	CASSPNPTGTGSFTEAFF	TRBJ1-1	TRBD1	TRBV5-1	few
TGCAGCGTCTATGGACAGGGGTTCTCGGATACGCAGTATTTT	CSVYGQGFSDTQYF	TRBJ2-3	TRBD1	TRBV29-1	few
TGCGCCAGCTCGACGGGACTAGCTTCAGATACGCAGTATTTT	CASSTGLASDTQYF	TRBJ2-3	TRBD2	TRBV5-1	.
TGCGCCAGCAGCTTGGGGGACAGAACCCAAGAGACCCAGTACTTC	CASSLGDRTQETQYF	TRBJ2-5	TRBD1	TRBV5-1	.
TGTGCCAGCACCCTGGGACAGACGATTACCAATGAAAAACTGTTTTTT	CASTLGQTITNEKLFF	TRBJ1-4	TRBD1	TRBV12-3/TRBV12-4	many
TGCAGTGCTAGAGGTCCAAATCCGGGGATTATAGCCAAAAACATTCAGTACTTC	CSARGPNPGIIAKNIQYF	TRBJ2-4	.	TRBV20-1	few